A single sample is the source of the 10 T cell receptor beta chains below, sequenced in a study of T cells of healthy individuals. TCRdb independently ran MiXCR on the 5' RACE reads; one entry per CDR3 protein. The sample has 60,000 to 80,000 distinct CDR3 sequences, around 15% seen once. These receptors came from a human donor in good health.

This clonotype was counted ten times or more. The chain has TRBV12-3 or TRBV12-4 and TRBJ1-1; D perhaps matches TRBD1 (5 bases). CDR3 size: 12 residues. With 5 bases removed from V and 5 bases from J, the gap between germline ends came to 9 bases. CDR3 residues: CASSRQMTEAFF. Here the CDR3 DNA reads TGTGCCAGCAGTCGACAGATGACTGAAGCTTTCTTT.

This clonotype was seen many times. This chain links TRBV4-1 with TRBJ1-1, with unresolved D. The germline CDR1 and CDR2 sequences are MGHRA and YSYEKL. The CDR3 has 11 residues. The V end was cut by 7 bases, the J end by 3 bases, with 6 bases between. The CDR3 spells CASKIDTEAFF. Written as DNA, the CDR3 is TGCGCCAGCAAAATTGACACTGAAGCTTTCTTT.

This chain connects TRBV15 to TRBJ2-3; 8 nucleotides agree with TRBD2. The germline gives CDR1 LNHNV, CDR2 YYDKDF (reference sequence). The V and J ends lost 7 bases and 6 bases, in that order; junction bases with no gene match: 6. The CDR3 runs to 13 residues. The CDR3 sequence: CATNSGSSDTQYF. The CDR3 coding sequence is TGTGCCACCAACAGCGGGAGTTCTGATACGCAGTATTTT.

This clonotype was recorded many times. V usage is TRBV30 and J usage is TRBJ1-1; TRBD1 might be the D (5 bases). This CDR3 region has 13 residues. The germline CDR1 and CDR2 sequences are GTSNPN and SVGIG (reference sequence). Trimming stripped 2 bases from V and 13 bases from J, with 20 bases between. The CDR3 loop reads CAWSPPTVGVCFF. CDR3 coding DNA: TGTGCCTGGAGTCCGCCGACAGTCGGAGTGTGTTTCTTT.

This clonotype was detected only a few times. The chain is built from TRBV11-1 and TRBJ2-2, with 8 bases aligning to TRBD2. Germline V gene sequence: CDR1 SGHAT, CDR2 FQDESV (reference sequence). The CDR3 is 15 amino acids. J lost 2 bases, V lost 4 bases, and 3 bases had no gene match. CDR3 in DNA: TGTGCCAGCAGCTCCAGCGGGGGCAACACCGGGGAGCTGTTTTTT. It is translated as CASSSSGGNTGELFF.

The genes are TRBV4-1 and TRBJ2-2, with D possibly TRBD1 on 6 matching bases. V lost 4 bases, J lost 8 bases, and 17 bases lay in between. The CDR3 runs to 15 residues. Germline CDR1 MGHRA, CDR2 YSYEKL. The DNA of the CDR3 is TGCGCCAGCAGCCGCTATTCTCGGGACAAAGGGGAGCTGTTTTTT. As protein: CASSRYSRDKGELFF.

The V call is TRBV6-5, the J call TRBJ1-2; 8 nucleotides match TRBD1. The CDR3 totals 14 residues. Germline V gene lookup returns CDR1 MNHEY and CDR2 SVGAGI. After removal of 6 bases from V and 7 bases from J, the junction contained 10 bases not matched to a gene. In nucleotides, the CDR3 is TGTGCCAGCAGACCGGGGACAGGTTTAGGTGGCTACACCTTC. The encoded protein is CASRPGTGLGGYTF.

The sample holds many counts of this clonotype. The V and J genes are TRBV20-1 and TRBJ1-5; tentatively, D is TRBD1 (5 bases). This CDR3 has 14 amino acids. The V and J ends lost 5 bases and 2 bases respectively, with 13 bases between them. Germline V gene sequence: CDR1 DFQATT, CDR2 SNEGSKA (reference sequence). CDR3: CSALPQGGNQPQHF. DNA for the CDR3: TGCAGTGCTCTACCCCAGGGTGGCAATCAGCCCCAGCATTTT.

In this sample, this clonotype turned up many times. The chain links TRBV7-6 to TRBJ2-3, with 8 positions matching TRBD2. Per the germline V gene, CDR1 is SGHVS and CDR2 is FNYEAQ. The J segment lost 5 bases and the V segment lost 5 bases, leaving 9 bases of the junction unmatched. This CDR3 contains 15 residues. The CDR3 region has the DNA TGTGCCAGCAGCCTGAGCGGGAGTCGAGGAGATACGCAGTATTTT. Amino acid sequence: CASSLSGSRGDTQYF.

The chain joins TRBV7-9 to TRBJ2-7; D possibly corresponds to TRBD2 (5 bases). This CDR3 region has 13 residues. Per germline, CDR1 SEHNR and CDR2 FQNEAQ (reference sequence). Trimming took off 2 bases at V and 7 bases at J, with 12 bases between the two ends. The CDR3 DNA sequence: TGTGCCAGCAGCTTAAGAGGGAAGGGTGAGCAGTACTTC. Its translation is CASSLRGKGEQYF.